The 24 T cell receptor beta chains below were found in one sample sequenced in a study of neoadjuvant nivolumab and ipilimumab in lung cancer. Measured with immunoSEQ multiplex PCR; TCRdb has only the in-frame clones, and not every one. The top ten hold 10% of the sample, which has more than 2,000 clones, approximately 84% seen once. Sequencing was performed on adjacent normal lung tissue, taken after neoadjuvant nivolumab, alone or with ipilimumab, at or shortly before surgery. These receptors came from an adult with non-small cell lung cancer.

The chain links TRBV5-1 to TRBJ1-1; the match to TRBD1 covers 8 bases. J lost 6 bases, V lost 2 bases, and 3 bases had no gene match. CDR1 and CDR2 from the germline V gene are SGHRS and YFSETQ. There are 13 residues in the CDR3. The CDR3 sequence is CASSFQGAAEAFF. The CDR3 DNA sequence: TGCGCCAGCAGCTTTCAGGGGGCGGCTGAAGCTTTCTTT.

This clone was seen once. The chain carries TRBV19 and TRBJ1-2, with D unclear. V shed 3 bases and J shed 6 bases, with 20 bases lying between them. The CDR3 extends over 16 amino acids. CDR1 is LNHDA and CDR2 is SQIVND in the germline V gene (reference sequence). CDR3 amino acids: CASSIYRAGSGDGYTF. CDR3 nucleotide sequence: TGTGCCAGTAGTATCTATAGGGCCGGGAGCGGAGATGGCTACACCTTC.

The genes are TRBV19 and TRBJ1-1, with 9 bases fitting TRBD1. Germline V lookup: CDR1 LNHDA, CDR2 SQIVND (reference sequence). V lost 6 bases to trimming and J lost 5 bases; unmatched junction nucleotides: 10. The CDR3 is 15 amino acids. The CDR3 coding sequence is TGTGCCAGTAGAGCGATGACAGGGGGTGAGACTGAAGCTTTCTTT. Its translation is CASRAMTGGETEAFF.

V gene TRBV6-5 combines with J gene TRBJ2-1; perhaps D is TRBD1 or TRBD2 (6 bases each). V was cut by 0 bases and J by 5 bases, with 14 bases left in between. Per germline, CDR1 MNHEY and CDR2 SVGAGI. The CDR3 spans 16 residues. The CDR3 loop reads CASSYSGAGINNEQFF. The CDR3 DNA reads TGTGCCAGCAGTTACTCGGGGGCGGGAATCAACAATGAGCAGTTCTTC.

The rearrangement uses TRBV29-1 and TRBJ2-2; weak D call: TRBD1 (7 bases). The ends were cut back, 7 bases at V and 4 bases at J, with 13 bases in the middle. Per the germline V gene, CDR1 is SQVTM and CDR2 is ANQGSEA. This CDR3 spans 13 amino acids. CDR3 bases: TGCAGCGGAAACAGGGGAGGCACCGGGGAGCTGTTTTTT. The encoded protein is CSGNRGGTGELFF.

The V and J genes are TRBV6-5 and TRBJ1-2, with D possibly TRBD1 on 6 matching bases. The germline V gene encodes CDR1 MNHEY and CDR2 SVGAGI. Trimming removed 7 bases from V and 0 bases from J, with 15 bases in between. CDR3 length: 15 residues. CDR3 DNA sequence: TGTGCCAGCACCACGGGGGGGGCTACTAACTATGGCTACACCTTC. It yields the protein CASTTGGATNYGYTF.

The chain has TRBV2 and TRBJ2-5, with TRBD2 matching over 10 bases. Germline CDR1 reads SNHLY; CDR2 reads FYNNEI. V trimming: 7 bases; J trimming: 4 bases; junction bases outside the gene matches: 6. CDR3 length equals 14 residues. The CDR3 loop reads CASKGGLAVETQYF. The CDR3 region has the DNA TGTGCCAGCAAAGGTGGACTAGCGGTAGAGACCCAGTACTTC.

This chain joins TRBV4-3 and TRBJ2-3; TRBD2 agrees at 10 bases. J lost 4 bases, V lost 0 bases, and 7 bases had no gene match. Germline V gene lookup returns CDR1 LGHNA and CDR2 YSLEER. The CDR3 is 17 amino acids. The CDR3 loop is CASSQEGRAGGADTQYF. The DNA of the CDR3 is TGCGCCAGCAGCCAAGAAGGGCGAGCGGGAGGGGCAGATACGCAGTATTTT.

In this sample, this clone turned up a few times. This chain joins TRBV18 and TRBJ2-5; 11 bases are a match to TRBD2. This CDR3 is 13 amino acids long. V shed 7 bases, J shed 4 bases, and the junction held 2 bases outside the gene matches. The germline V gene has CDR1 KGHSH and CDR2 LQKENI. This chain's CDR3 is CASFGLAGETQYF. The CDR3 nucleotides are TGTGCCAGCTTCGGACTAGCGGGAGAGACCCAGTACTTC.

In its sample, this clone was seen once. This chain connects TRBV11-2 to TRBJ2-1, with 7 bases matching TRBD2. Germline trimming cut 0 bases from V and 6 bases from J; bases unmatched to any gene: 5. CDR1 is SGHAT, CDR2 FQNNGV, per germline. The CDR3 has 15 amino acids. The CDR3 nucleotides are TGTGCCAGCAGCTTAGATCGACTAGCCGGCAATGAGCAGTTCTTC. Translated: CASSLDRLAGNEQFF.

This chain links TRBV9 with TRBJ2-1; 7 nucleotides align to TRBD2. The germline V gene encodes CDR1 SGDLS and CDR2 YYNGEE. The CDR3 is made up of 15 amino acids. J lost 2 bases, V lost 2 bases, and 4 bases had no gene match. CDR3 amino acids: CASSVELATYNEQFF. Written as DNA, the CDR3 is TGTGCCAGCAGCGTCGAACTAGCGACCTACAATGAGCAGTTCTTC.

The chain links TRBV5-1 to TRBJ2-5; TRBD2 matches at 12 bases. Germline V gene lookup returns CDR1 SGHRS and CDR2 YFSETQ. The CDR3 length is 16 residues. V was clipped by 4 bases and J by 5 bases; unmatched bases: 9. DNA of the CDR3: TGCGCCAGCAGCCGGACCCTAGCGGGAGGGCCGGAGACCCAGTACTTC. This sequence encodes CASSRTLAGGPETQYF.

This clone was observed once. This rearrangement joins TRBV18 to TRBJ2-3, with D tentatively TRBD2 (6 bases). The CDR3 is made up of 16 amino acids. V gave up 2 bases and J gave up 4 bases, with 16 bases separating them. Germline V gene sequence: CDR1 KGHSH, CDR2 LQKENI. CDR3 sequence reads: CASSPTTSSVADTQYF. Written as DNA, the CDR3 is TGTGCCAGCTCACCAACTACTAGCTCGGTGGCAGATACGCAGTATTTT.

The chain is built from TRBV7-7 and TRBJ2-1, with 7 bases aligning to TRBD2. CDR1 and CDR2 from the germline V gene are SSHAT and FNYEAQ (reference sequence). The CDR3 is 15 residues long. In nucleotides, the CDR3 is TGTGCTAGCTCGAGCGGGACGAGCTCCTACAATGAGCAGTTCTTC. Amino acids: CASSSGTSSYNEQFF.

This clone was seen a handful of times. V is TRBV11-3 and J is TRBJ1-1, with D perhaps matching TRBD1 (6 bases). Germline V gives CDR1 SGHNT, CDR2 YENEEA. V was cut by 4 bases and J by 1 base, with 19 bases left in between. The CDR3 is 17 residues long. CDR3: CASSSPGWDNSNTEAFF. For the CDR3, the DNA is TGTGCCAGCAGCTCACCCGGATGGGACAACTCGAACACTGAAGCTTTCTTT. The whole variable domain, remainder taken from reference TRBV11-3 and TRBJ1-1, is EAGVVQSPRYKIIEKKQPVAFWCNPISGHNTLYWYLQNLGQGPELLIRYENEEAVDDSQLPKDRFSAERLKGVDSTLKIQPAELGDSAVYLCASSSPGWDNSNTEAFFGQGTRLTVV.

The chain combines TRBV4-2 with TRBJ2-2; 9 bases agree with TRBD2. Per germline, CDR1 LGHNA and CDR2 YNFKEQ. The CDR3 totals 17 residues. Trimming took 4 bases from V and 0 from J; bases not matched to a gene: 6. In nucleotides, the CDR3 is TGTGCCAGCAGCCGGGAGGCGGGGGGGGCGAACACCGGGGAGCTGTTTTTT. It codes for CASSREAGGANTGELFF.

The chain employs TRBV6-6 and TRBJ2-7, with D perhaps matching TRBD1 (6 bases). The CDR3 sequence is 14 residues long. Per germline, CDR1 MNHNY and CDR2 SVGAGI (reference sequence). The V and J ends lost 5 bases and 0 bases respectively, with 11 bases between them. The CDR3 here is CASSPGTHSYEQYF. The CDR3 DNA reads as TGTGCCAGCAGTCCCGGGACACACTCCTACGAGCAGTACTTC.

CDR3 residues: CASSLWGGAGTDTQYF. As DNA, the CDR3 is TGTGCCAGCAGCCTATGGGGGGGAGCGGGCACAGATACGCAGTATTTT. The gene calls are TRBV7-2 and TRBJ2-3, with 7 bases lining up with TRBD2. The germline gives CDR1 SGHTA, CDR2 FQGNSA. Unmatched junction bases numbered 9, after V lost 5 bases and J lost 1 base. The CDR3 consists of 16 residues.

J is TRBJ2-1 and V is TRBV4-1; no reliable D call. The length of the CDR3 is 12 residues. The V gene lost 1 base and the J gene lost 8 bases, with 6 bases spanning the gap. Germline loops: CDR1 MGHRA, CDR2 YSYEKL. The CDR3 bases are TGCGCCAGCAGCCAAGTAGAAGATGAGCAGTTCTTC. It is translated as CASSQVEDEQFF.

This chain uses TRBV19 with TRBJ2-4; 12 bases map to TRBD1. With 4 bases clipped from V and 2 bases from J, the junction kept 6 bases outside the gene matches. The CDR3 extends over 17 amino acids. CDR1 is LNHDA and CDR2 is SQIVND in the germline V gene (reference sequence). Here the CDR3 reads CASSSGTGGASKNIQYF. DNA for the CDR3: TGTGCCAGTAGTAGCGGGACAGGGGGCGCTTCCAAAAACATTCAGTACTTC.

The chain joins TRBV19 to TRBJ2-7; 7 nucleotides agree with TRBD1. CDR3 length equals 13 residues. Germline loops: CDR1 LNHDA, CDR2 SQIVND (reference sequence). Trimming at V came to 4 bases and at J to 4 bases, leaving 4 bases not matched to a gene. CDR3 bases: TGTGCCAGTAGTAGCCGCAGGGGGTACGAGCAGTACTTC. Translation gives CASSSRRGYEQYF.

V and J are TRBV7-8 and TRBJ2-7; 7 positions match TRBD1. The germline V gene has CDR1 SGHVS and CDR2 FQNEAQ. The CDR3 spans 15 residues. The V and J ends lost 4 bases and 3 bases, in that order; junction bases with no gene match: 9. The CDR3 DNA follows: TGTGCCAGCAGCTCCCGACAGGGTCGGGTCTACGAGCAGTACTTC. Protein product: CASSSRQGRVYEQYF.

The chain uses TRBV29-1 and TRBJ1-3, with 7 bases that match TRBD1. Losses at the gene ends were 1 base for V and 4 bases for J; bases not matched to a gene: 4. CDR3 length equals 14 residues. The V gene's germline CDR1 is SQVTM and CDR2 ANQGSEA. In nucleotides, the CDR3 is TGCAGCGTTGAAGTAGGGGGCGGCGGAAACACCATATATTTT. This gives the protein CSVEVGGGGNTIYF.

The chain links TRBV29-1 to TRBJ1-1; 8 bases line up with TRBD1. The CDR3 consists of 13 residues. The ends lost 6 bases at V and 2 bases at J; junction bases unmatched: 5. Germline CDR1 and CDR2: SQVTM and ANQGSEA. The CDR3 DNA is TGCAGCGTCGCCGGACAGGGTAACACTGAAGCTTTCTTT. Its translation: CSVAGQGNTEAFF.